Below are 3 T cell receptor beta chains sequenced from a single sample in a study of somatic mutations in cytotoxic T cells in rheumatoid arthritis. TCRdb's table, derived via immunoSEQ multiplex PCR, lists solely in-frame clones and lacks some. The profile shows more than 15,000 clones, roughly 85% of them singletons. The sequencing sample was made of CD8+ T cells sorted from blood. These TCRs come from a woman in her forties with rheumatoid arthritis.

This clone was counted only a few times. V usage is TRBV6-5 and J usage is TRBJ2-1; the D gene is possibly TRBD1 (6 bases). V was clipped by 8 bases and J by 8 bases, with 22 bases between them. The CDR3 runs to 15 residues. Germline V gene data show CDR1 as MNHEY and CDR2 as SVGAGI. The CDR3 DNA follows: TGTGCCAGCGTTGGGTGGACAGTTTACTCCCATGAGCAGTTCTTC. Encoded protein: CASVGWTVYSHEQFF.

This chain links TRBV2 with TRBJ2-5, with D unresolved. Trimming pared 9 bases from V and 1 base from J, leaving 9 bases between. Germline V gene sequence: CDR1 SNHLY, CDR2 FYNNEI. CDR3 size: 12 residues. This CDR3 is CASRQAQETQYF. The CDR3 bases are TGTGCCAGTCGTCAGGCCCAAGAGACCCAGTACTTC.

To note about this clone: A single base separates this from a much larger clone, so it may be a read error. The chain recombines TRBV9 with TRBJ2-1; D remains ambiguous. The CDR3 is made up of 13 amino acids. Germline CDR1 is SGDLS and CDR2 is YYNGEE. The CDR3 is CASSESSPNKQFF. The DNA of the CDR3 is TGTGCCAGCAGCGAGTCTAGTCCCAATAAGCAGTTCTTC.